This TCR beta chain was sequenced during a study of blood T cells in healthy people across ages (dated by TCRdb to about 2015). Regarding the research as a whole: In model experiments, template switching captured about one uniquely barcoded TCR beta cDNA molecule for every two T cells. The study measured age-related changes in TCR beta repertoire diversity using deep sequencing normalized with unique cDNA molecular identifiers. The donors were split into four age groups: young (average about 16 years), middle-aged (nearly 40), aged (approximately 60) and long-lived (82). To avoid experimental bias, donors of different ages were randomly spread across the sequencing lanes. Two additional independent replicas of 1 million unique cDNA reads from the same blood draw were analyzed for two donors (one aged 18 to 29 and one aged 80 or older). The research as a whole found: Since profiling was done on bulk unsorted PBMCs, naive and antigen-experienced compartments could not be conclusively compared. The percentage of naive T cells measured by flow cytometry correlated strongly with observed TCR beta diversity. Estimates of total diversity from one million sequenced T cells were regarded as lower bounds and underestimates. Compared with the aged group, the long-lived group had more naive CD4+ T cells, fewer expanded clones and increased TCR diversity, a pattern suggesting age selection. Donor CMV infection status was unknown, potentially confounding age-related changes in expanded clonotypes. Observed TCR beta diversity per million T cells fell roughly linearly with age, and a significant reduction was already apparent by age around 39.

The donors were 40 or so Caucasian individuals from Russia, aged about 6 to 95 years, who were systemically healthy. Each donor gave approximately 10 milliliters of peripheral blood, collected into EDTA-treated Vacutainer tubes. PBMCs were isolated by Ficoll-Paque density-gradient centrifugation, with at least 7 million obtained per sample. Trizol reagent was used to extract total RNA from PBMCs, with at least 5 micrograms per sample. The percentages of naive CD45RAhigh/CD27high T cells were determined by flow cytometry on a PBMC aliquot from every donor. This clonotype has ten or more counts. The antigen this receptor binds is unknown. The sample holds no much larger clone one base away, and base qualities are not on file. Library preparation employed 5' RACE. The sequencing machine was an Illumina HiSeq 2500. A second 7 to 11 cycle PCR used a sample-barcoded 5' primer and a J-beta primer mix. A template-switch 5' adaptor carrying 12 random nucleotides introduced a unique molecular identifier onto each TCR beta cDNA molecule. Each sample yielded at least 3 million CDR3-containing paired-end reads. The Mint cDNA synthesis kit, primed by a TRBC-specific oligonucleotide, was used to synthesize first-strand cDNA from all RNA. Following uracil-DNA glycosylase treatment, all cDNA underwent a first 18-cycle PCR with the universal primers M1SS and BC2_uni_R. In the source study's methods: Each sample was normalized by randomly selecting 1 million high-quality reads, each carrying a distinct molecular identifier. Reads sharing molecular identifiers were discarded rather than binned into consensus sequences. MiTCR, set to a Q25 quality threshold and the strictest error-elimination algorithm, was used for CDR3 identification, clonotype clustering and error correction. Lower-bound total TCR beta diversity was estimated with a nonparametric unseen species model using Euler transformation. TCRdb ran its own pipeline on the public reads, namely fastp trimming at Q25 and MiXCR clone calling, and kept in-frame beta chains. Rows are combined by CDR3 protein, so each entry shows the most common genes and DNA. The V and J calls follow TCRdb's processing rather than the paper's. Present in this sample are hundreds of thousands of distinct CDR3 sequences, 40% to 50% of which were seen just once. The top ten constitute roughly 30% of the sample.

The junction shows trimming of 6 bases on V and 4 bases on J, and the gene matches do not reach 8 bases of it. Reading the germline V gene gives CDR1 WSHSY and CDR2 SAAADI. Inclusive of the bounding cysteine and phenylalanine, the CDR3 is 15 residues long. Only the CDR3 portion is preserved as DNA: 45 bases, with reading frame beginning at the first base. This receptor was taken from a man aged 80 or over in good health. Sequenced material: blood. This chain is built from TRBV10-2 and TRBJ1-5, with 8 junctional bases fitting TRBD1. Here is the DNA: TGCGCCAGCAGCCCTCGACAGGGGCAAAATCAGCCCCAGCATTTT. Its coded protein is CASSPRQGQNQPQHF.